These 9 T cell receptor beta chains originate from one sample sequenced in a study of post-analysis software for immune sequencing data. Study-wide results and caveats: Four or five TRBV segments were more frequent in patients than controls; TRBV5-6, TRBV5-1 and TRBV20-1 belonged to this group.

cDNA libraries of TCR beta carried unique molecular identifiers. TCRdb re-called the PCR reads with MiXCR, one entry per CDR3 protein. The sample shows fewer than 700,000 distinct CDR3 sequences, 44% of them seen only once. These receptors have no identified antigens. The sample consisted of blood. These receptors were taken from a girl between 10 and 17 years old with multiple sclerosis.

The chain is built from TRBV30 and TRBJ2-1, with 9 bases matching TRBD2. The germline CDR1 and CDR2 sequences are GTSNPN and SVGIG (reference sequence). The CDR3 has 17 amino acids. V was clipped by 3 bases and J by 9 bases; unmatched bases: 18. The CDR3 sequence: CAWRLGSRGRGGVEQFF. In nucleotides, the CDR3 is TGTGCCTGGAGGCTAGGATCTCGCGGGAGGGGAGGAGTTGAGCAGTTCTTC.

The CDR3 here is CSARGTRRGYTF. The CDR3 nucleotides are TGCAGTGCTAGAGGGACTCGGCGTGGCTACACCTTC. The genes are TRBV20-1 and TRBJ1-2; D not certain. V was trimmed by 1 base and J by 7 bases, leaving 10 bases between them. Per the germline V gene, CDR1 is DFQATT and CDR2 is SNEGSKA (reference sequence). This CDR3 comprises 12 residues.

The chain uses TRBV13 and TRBJ2-7, with 10 bases identical to TRBD2. The tail of the sequence fits TRBJ2-5 better, so the J call may be wrong. The CDR3 consists of 17 residues. Germline V gives CDR1 PRHDT, CDR2 FYEKMQ (reference sequence). In DNA form, the CDR3 reads TGTGCCAGCAGCCCCTACGGGGCTAGCGGGAGTGTAGAGACCCAGTACTTC. Translating gives CASSPYGASGSVETQYF.

V gene TRBV12-3 or TRBV12-4 combines with J gene TRBJ1-2, with D perhaps TRBD1 (5 bases). There are 12 residues in the CDR3. V lost 7 bases, J lost 8 bases, and 14 bases lay in between. The CDR3 nucleotides are TGTGCCAGCACCGTTGGTGGGGCGGGCTACACCTTC. It specifies CASTVGGAGYTF.

The gene calls are TRBV2 and TRBJ1-5, with a tentative D call TRBD1 (5 bases). V was pared by 3 bases and J by 0 bases, with 9 bases between. Germline V lookup: CDR1 SNHLY, CDR2 FYNNEI. This CDR3 comprises 15 residues. CDR3 nucleotide sequence: TGTGCCAGCAGTGACGGGGGAAATAGCAATCAGCCCCAGCATTTT. Translating gives CASSDGGNSNQPQHF.

The chain couples TRBV12-3 or TRBV12-4 to TRBJ2-5, with D possibly TRBD2 on 7 matching bases. V gave up 6 bases and J gave up 5 bases, with 16 bases separating them. The CDR3 is 14 amino acids. CDR3 amino acids: CASSISRGGETQYF. The CDR3, as DNA: TGTGCCAGCAGCATCAGTAGGGGGGGCGAGACCCAGTACTTC.

The gene calls are TRBV12-3 or TRBV12-4 and TRBJ1-4; D is unresolved. Trimming removed 1 base at V and 4 bases at J, with 7 bases between. The length of the CDR3 is 14 residues. The CDR3 nucleotides are TGTGCCAGCAGTTTAGGATTGGTTAATGAAAAACTGTTTTTT. Its translation: CASSLGLVNEKLFF.

The chain employs TRBV12-3 or TRBV12-4 and TRBJ2-5, with D possibly being TRBD2 (5 bases). V dropped 5 bases and J dropped 5 bases, with 18 bases sitting between them. The CDR3 length is 15 residues. CDR3 sequence: CASSPNWGGGETQYF. The CDR3, as DNA: TGTGCCAGCAGTCCGAATTGGGGTGGCGGGGAGACCCAGTACTTC.

The rearrangement uses TRBV6-5 and TRBJ1-1; D ambiguous. Germline V CDR1 and CDR2: MNHEY, SVGAGI. Trimming removed 4 bases at V and 3 bases at J, with 9 bases between. This CDR3 region has 13 residues. CDR3 DNA sequence: TGTGCCAGCAGTTTATATTGGGACACTGAAGCTTTCTTT. It codes for CASSLYWDTEAFF.